A selection of T cell receptor beta chains follows, all from one sample in a study of blood T cell repertoires in COVID-19. This table comes from immunoSEQ multiplex PCR, and its TCRdb copy is limited to in-frame clones, with some not included. The profile shows 190,000 or so clones, 90% of them singletons. Material for sequencing was peripheral blood. These receptors all stem from a man between 45 and 60 years old with acute or convalescent COVID-19. CDR3s include the opening cysteine and the closing phenylalanine or tryptophan. The D gene is left open where the match is weak. Some rows have no size entry. The others give once, few or many, or a class for an expanded clone.

size,J,D,V,CDR3,DNA
-,TRBJ2-1,-,TRBV21-1,CASSKEASLPDRDSYNEQFF,TGTGCCAGCAGCAAAGAGGCCTCCTTACCCGACAGGGACTCCTACAATGAGCAGTTCTTC
-,TRBJ2-1,-,TRBV7-2,CASSPRLEGNNEQFF,TGTGCCAGCAGCCCCCGACTAGAAGGAAACAATGAGCAGTTCTTC
-,TRBJ1-2,-,TRBV5-4,CASSSNRVNGYTF,TGTGCCAGCAGCTCCAACAGGGTGAATGGCTACACCTTC
-,TRBJ2-1,TRBD2,TRBV5-4,CASSETSGSRNEQFF,TGTGCCAGCAGCGAGACTAGCGGGAGTAGGAATGAGCAGTTCTTC
-,TRBJ1-2,TRBD1,TRBV7-2,CASSLDRGDGYTF,TGTGCCAGCAGCCTCGACAGGGGGGATGGCTACACCTTC
few,TRBJ2-7,TRBD1,TRBV4-2,CASSVHRGPSEQYF,TGTGCCAGCAGCGTCCACAGGGGGCCGAGCGAGCAGTACTTC
-,TRBJ1-2,-,TRBV5-1,CASSLWGGPNKSDYTF,TGCGCCAGCAGCTTGTGGGGAGGGCCAAACAAGAGCGATTACACCTTC
-,TRBJ2-6,-,TRBV18,CASSPPRAGANVLTF,TGTGCCAGCTCACCACCGCGGGCTGGGGCCAACGTCCTGACTTTC
once,TRBJ2-3,-,TRBV3-1/TRBV3-2,CASSPRGSITDTQYF,TGTGCCAGCAGCCCCAGAGGTTCGATCACAGATACGCAGTATTTT
-,TRBJ2-1,TRBD2,TRBV27,CASSPRTSRNNEQFF,TGTGCCAGCAGTCCTCGGACTAGCCGTAACAATGAGCAGTTCTTC
-,TRBJ2-3,TRBD2,TRBV4-2,CASSQGVAGLTDTQYF,TGTGCCAGCAGCCAAGGTGTAGCGGGCCTCACAGATACGCAGTATTTT
-,TRBJ2-2,TRBD2,TRBV4-3,CASSQEWLAGGRYGELFF,TGCGCCAGCAGCCAAGAGTGGCTAGCGGGGGGGCGTTACGGGGAGCTGTTTTTT
-,TRBJ2-3,-,TRBV6-4,CASRGGGTDTQYF,TGTGCCAGCAGAGGGGGGGGCACAGATACGCAGTATTTT
-,TRBJ1-4,TRBD1,TRBV28,CASSQTGEDEKLFF,TGTGCCAGCAGCCAGACAGGGGAGGATGAAAAACTGTTTTTT
-,TRBJ2-7,TRBD1,TRBV30,CAWSDLGQGAAEQYF,TGTGCCTGGAGTGACCTAGGACAGGGGGCTGCCGAGCAGTACTTC
-,TRBJ2-7,-,TRBV27,CASSSTHAAFYEQYF,TGTGCCAGCAGTTCCACTCACGCCGCATTCTACGAGCAGTACTTC
-,TRBJ2-1,TRBD2,TRBV5-1,CASSLVLAGGWSYNEQFF,TGCGCCAGCAGCTTGGTCCTAGCGGGGGGGTGGTCCTACAATGAGCAGTTCTTC
-,TRBJ1-1,-,TRBV6-5,CASSYSTENTEAFF,TGTGCCAGCAGTTACTCGACTGAGAACACTGAAGCTTTCTTT
-,TRBJ2-1,TRBD1,TRBV6-5,CASRTGVSYNEQFF,TGTGCCAGCAGGACAGGGGTTTCCTACAATGAGCAGTTCTTC
-,TRBJ1-4,TRBD1,TRBV2,CASRGGQGPNEKLFF,TGTGCCAGCAGGGGGGGACAGGGCCCTAATGAAAAACTGTTTTTT
-,TRBJ1-1,TRBD1,TRBV19,CASSRQGDTEAFF,TGTGCCAGTAGTAGACAGGGGGACACTGAAGCTTTCTTT
-,TRBJ2-1,-,TRBV7-9,CASSLDSGTEPYNEQFF,TGTGCCAGCAGCTTAGACTCCGGGACTGAACCCTACAATGAGCAGTTCTTC
-,TRBJ2-7,TRBD2,TRBV7-2,CASSPPRTSGRSEQYF,TGTGCCAGCAGCCCACCACGGACTAGCGGGAGAAGCGAGCAGTACTTC
-,TRBJ1-1,-,TRBV6-1,CASSASGTTLNTEAFF,TGTGCCAGCAGTGCCTCCGGGACAACCTTGAACACTGAAGCTTTCTTT
-,TRBJ2-3,TRBD2,TRBV7-8,CASSLDWAGGSTDTQYF,TGTGCCAGCAGCTTAGATTGGGCGGGAGGAAGCACAGATACGCAGTATTTT
-,TRBJ1-4,TRBD1,TRBV29-1,CSVGDSSTNEKLFF,TGCAGCGTCGGGGACAGTTCAACTAATGAAAAACTGTTTTTT
-,TRBJ1-5,-,TRBV5-6,CASSSGFSNQPQHF,TGTGCCAGCAGCTCGGGATTTAGCAATCAGCCCCAGCATTTT
-,TRBJ2-7,TRBD1,TRBV5-1,CASSSRPGQATYEQYF,TGCGCCAGCAGCTCACGACCGGGACAGGCAACCTACGAGCAGTACTTC
few,TRBJ2-7,-,TRBV7-9,CASSLVGRQYEQYF,TGTGCCAGCAGCTTAGTAGGCCGACAATACGAGCAGTACTTC
-,TRBJ2-1,-,TRBV5-4,CASSLDIYNEQFF,TGTGCCAGCAGCTTGGACATATACAATGAGCAGTTCTTC
-,TRBJ2-2,-,TRBV30,CAWSQQGNTGELFF,TGTGCCTGGAGTCAACAGGGGAACACCGGGGAGCTGTTTTTT
-,TRBJ1-5,TRBD1,TRBV7-8,CASRGQGWRNQPQHF,TGTGCCAGCAGGGGACAGGGCTGGAGAAATCAGCCCCAGCATTTT
-,TRBJ2-1,-,TRBV4-2,CASSQDIREMGEQFF,TGTGCCAGCAGCCAAGATATTCGGGAGATGGGTGAGCAGTTCTTC